This T cell receptor beta chain was captured in a study of OX40 agonist ivuxolimab in advanced cancers. Data came from immunoSEQ multiplex PCR; TCRdb stores just in-frame clones and leaves some out. The data contain 45,000 to 65,000 clones, around 86% of them seen just once; the ten biggest clones take up approximately 1.8%. Trimming took off 4 bases at V and 0 bases at J, with 11 bases between the two ends. Per the germline V gene, CDR1 is SGDLS and CDR2 is YYNGEE. CDR3 length: 15 amino acids. The chain has TRBV9 and TRBJ1-3; D unclear. The sample consisted of CD4+ or CD8+ T cells sorted from blood, taken in a trial of the OX40 agonist ivuxolimab. The origin of this receptor is an adult with an advanced solid tumor such as melanoma, head and neck, liver or kidney cancer. CDR3 in amino acids: CASSTYSDSGNTIYF. As DNA, the CDR3 is TGTGCCAGCAGCACCTACTCGGACTCTGGAAACACCATATATTTT.